This record concerns one T cell receptor beta chain sequence. Antigen specificity is unknown. The data originate from a study of identical twins. Study-wide findings and caveats: Twins shared beta out-of-frame sequences in excess, but this excess was weaker. Conclusions rested on cross-sectional statistics rather than following the same donors.

TCRdb fed the 5' RACE reads into MiXCR, producing one record per CDR3 protein. The data show more than 400,000 distinct CDR3 sequences, over 12% seen once. This CDR3 comprises 15 residues. V trimming: 3 bases; J trimming: 5 bases; junction bases outside the gene matches: 7. CDR1 MRHNA and CDR2 SNTAGT come from the germline V gene. The data were also submitted as part of a second study, on yellow fever vaccine responses in identical twins.

This receptor was identified in a woman aged 18-35 years in good health. Sequenced input: CD4+ T cells sorted from blood. This chain joins TRBV6-4 and TRBJ2-3, with 8 positions matching TRBD2. The CDR3, as DNA: TGTGCCAGCAGTGAGTCCTCGGGGGGGCAAGATACGCAGTATTTT. Its translation: CASSESSGGQDTQYF.